The entry below gives a single T cell receptor (beta chain) sequence along with its context. Only in-frame clones appear in the TCRdb table, and some are missing; sequencing was by immunoSEQ multiplex PCR. The sample shows 110,000 or so clones, over 80% of them seen only once. CDR3 length equals 13 residues. V was cut by 2 bases and J by 0 bases, with 5 bases left in between. The germline gives CDR1 WSHSY, CDR2 SAAADI. The data were taken from a study of blood T cell repertoires in COVID-19. Specimen: peripheral blood. V is TRBV10-2 and J is TRBJ2-7; D uncertain. The TCR comes from a woman between 50 and 59 years old with acute or convalescent COVID-19. CDR3 DNA sequence: TGCGCCAGCAGTGAGACTCACTCCTACGAGCAGTACTTC. As protein: CASSETHSYEQYF.